This passage covers 22 T cell receptor beta chains from one sample sequenced in a study of T cell changes during pregnancy in multiple sclerosis. TCRdb's copy holds only in-frame clones and misses some; the assay was immunoSEQ multiplex PCR. The sample holds approximately 130,000 clones, roughly 97% seen once. The input for sequencing was peripheral blood, taken after pregnancy. Source of these receptors: a female donor with multiple sclerosis, enrolled in a pregnancy study.

The V call is TRBV27, the J call TRBJ1-1; D may be TRBD1 (5 bases). Trimming removed 2 bases from V and 8 bases from J, with 12 bases in between. The CDR3 spans 13 residues. Germline CDR1 and CDR2: MNHEY and SMNVEV (reference sequence). CDR3 amino acids: CASSLRTRGEAFF. In DNA form, the CDR3 reads TGTGCCAGCAGTTTACGGACCCGGGGGGAAGCTTTCTTT.

The chain carries TRBV5-6 and TRBJ1-5; D is uncertain. The CDR3 is 12 amino acids. V lost 4 bases, J lost 7 bases, and 9 bases lay in between. In germline, CDR1 is SGHDT, CDR2 YYEEEE. The CDR3 protein is CASSKYLQPQHF. CDR3 bases: TGTGCCAGCAGCAAATACTTACAGCCCCAGCATTTT.

This sequence joins TRBV20-1 and TRBJ1-2; D unclear. The germline V and J ends were trimmed by 8 bases and 8 bases, with 15 bases remaining between them. The germline gives CDR1 DFQATT, CDR2 SNEGSKA (reference sequence). The CDR3 extends over 11 amino acids. CDR3 nucleotide sequence: TGCAGTTGCGTGGGGAGCGGCGGCTACACCTTC. Translated, it gives CSCVGSGGYTF.

This chain uses TRBV19 with TRBJ1-1; TRBD1 is a possible D gene (5 bases). V lost 1 base to trimming and J lost 4 bases, with 16 bases between them. This CDR3 has 16 residues. Germline-derived CDR1 and CDR2 are LNHDA and SQIVND (reference sequence). The CDR3 reads CASSIVPGSGITEAFF. The CDR3 nucleotides read TGTGCCAGTAGTATAGTTCCGGGTTCAGGGATCACTGAAGCTTTCTTT.

V gene TRBV27 combines with J gene TRBJ2-7; TRBD1 matches at 7 bases. The CDR3 spans 16 residues. Germline V gene data show CDR1 as MNHEY and CDR2 as SMNVEV (reference sequence). The trim removed 2 bases at V and 2 bases at J, leaving 9 bases unmatched. CDR3 residues: CASSLSQGRGTYEQYF. The CDR3, as DNA: TGTGCCAGCAGTTTAAGTCAAGGCAGGGGGACCTACGAGCAGTACTTC.

The chain links TRBV7-9 to TRBJ2-1; possibly TRBD2 for D (6 bases). From germline, CDR1 is SEHNR and CDR2 FQNEAQ (reference sequence). This CDR3 comprises 14 residues. With 7 bases removed from V and 0 bases from J, the gap between germline ends came to 10 bases. CDR3 DNA: TGTGCCAGCATGATTAGCGGCTCCTACAATGAGCAGTTCTTC. Protein sequence: CASMISGSYNEQFF. Filled out from reference TRBV7-9 and TRBJ2-1, the complete variable domain reads DTGVSQNPRHKITKRGQNVTFRCDPISEHNRLYWYRQTLGQGPEFLTYFQNEAQLEKSRLLSDRFSAERPKGSFSTLEIQRTEQGDSAMYLCASMISGSYNEQFFGPGTRLTVL.

In DNA, the CDR3 is TGTGCCAGCAGTGAAACATGGGCAGGGATGGGTCAGCCCCAGCATTTT. As protein: CASSETWAGMGQPQHF. The chain recombines TRBV6-1 with TRBJ1-5; TRBD1 might be the D (5 bases). This CDR3 has 16 amino acids. Deletions cut 2 bases from V and 6 bases from J, with 17 bases between. Looked up from germline, CDR1 is MNHNS and CDR2 is SASEGT.

The J gene is TRBJ1-2, the V gene TRBV28; a possible D gene is TRBD1 (5 bases). V gave up 3 bases and J gave up 4 bases, with 9 bases separating them. CDR1 and CDR2 from the germline V gene are MDHEN and SYDVKM. The CDR3 totals 13 residues. The CDR3 reads CASSFSRAYGYTF. The CDR3 DNA sequence: TGTGCCAGCAGTTTTTCCAGGGCCTATGGCTACACCTTC.

This clone was recorded once. The chain combines TRBV7-9 with TRBJ2-3; TRBD2 might be the D (5 bases). The germline gives CDR1 SEHNR, CDR2 FQNEAQ (reference sequence). Trimming took off 1 base at V and 3 bases at J, with 8 bases between the two ends. The CDR3 spans 14 residues. CDR3 protein: CASSLVGGTDTQYF. DNA of the CDR3: TGTGCCAGCAGCTTAGTTGGCGGGACAGATACGCAGTATTTT.

The chain carries TRBV25-1 and TRBJ2-1; D possibly corresponds to TRBD2 (6 bases). Germline V CDR1 and CDR2: MGHDK, SYGVNS. The CDR3 extends over 14 amino acids. Trimming removed 0 bases at V and 6 bases at J, with 9 bases between. The CDR3 DNA reads TGTGCCAGCAGTGAATATAGGAGGGCCAATGAGCAGTTCTTC. The encoded protein is CASSEYRRANEQFF. The variable domain in full, completed from reference TRBV25-1 and TRBJ2-1, reads EADIYQTPRYLVIGTGKKITLECSQTMGHDKMYWYQQDPGMELHLIHYSYGVNSTEKGDLSSESTVSRIRTEHFPLTLESARPSHTSQYLCASSEYRRANEQFFGPGTRLTVL.

CDR3 residues: CASSYRRSSYNEQFF. The DNA of the CDR3 is TGTGCCAGCAGCTACAGACGTAGCTCCTACAATGAGCAGTTCTTC. The chain links TRBV28 to TRBJ2-1, with no clear D. This CDR3 spans 15 amino acids. V was cut by 6 bases and J by 0 bases, with 12 bases left in between. Germline V gene data show CDR1 as MDHEN and CDR2 as SYDVKM.

The rearrangement links TRBV30 to TRBJ1-2; weak D call: TRBD1 (5 bases). Per the germline V gene, CDR1 is GTSNPN and CDR2 is SVGIG (reference sequence). CDR3 length: 15 amino acids. V was cut by 1 base and J by 6 bases, with 18 bases left in between. In DNA form, the CDR3 reads TGTGCCTGGAGTGAGGGGCAGGGAGGCCTAAATGGCTACACCTTC. Encoded protein: CAWSEGQGGLNGYTF. The full variable domain, completed using reference TRBV30 and TRBJ1-2, is SQTIHQWPATLVQPVGSPLSLECTVEGTSNPNLYWYRQAAGRGLQLLFYSVGIGQISSEVPQNLSASRPQDRQFILSSKKLLLSDSGFYLCAWSEGQGGLNGYTFGSGTRLTVV.

The chain carries TRBV19 and TRBJ1-2; TRBD1 aligns across 9 bases. The junction had 13 bases not matched to a gene; V was cut back by 7 bases and J by 4 bases. The CDR3 loop spans 16 amino acids. The germline V gene encodes CDR1 LNHDA and CDR2 SQIVND (reference sequence). In DNA form, the CDR3 reads TGTGCCAGTACCACCGGGACAGGGACCCTTGGCTATGGCTACACCTTC. Translated: CASTTGTGTLGYGYTF.

The V gene is TRBV14, the J gene TRBJ2-4; D perhaps matches TRBD1 (6 bases). From germline, CDR1 is SGHDN and CDR2 FVKESK. The CDR3 is 16 residues long. Trimming shortened V by 4 bases and J by 0 bases, and 13 bases separated the two germline ends. The chain's CDR3 is CASSPRQELAKNIQYF. The CDR3 DNA follows: TGTGCCAGCAGCCCCCGACAGGAGCTAGCCAAAAACATTCAGTACTTC. The variable domain in full, with the rest retrieved from reference TRBV14 and TRBJ2-4, is EAGVTQFPSHSVIEKGQTVTLRCDPISGHDNLYWYRRVMGKEIKFLLHFVKESKQDESGMPNNRFLAERTGGTYSTLKVQPAELEDSGVYFCASSPRQELAKNIQYFGAGTRLSVL.

This chain connects TRBV2 to TRBJ1-2; D call uncertain. This CDR3 is built from 13 residues. Germline loops: CDR1 SNHLY, CDR2 FYNNEI. V dropped 1 base and J dropped 3 bases, with 6 bases sitting between them. For the CDR3, the DNA is TGTGCCAGCAGTGAAGGGCAACACTATGGCTACACCTTC. It yields the protein CASSEGQHYGYTF.

The genes are TRBV7-8 and TRBJ1-2, with D hard to call. Germline-derived CDR1 and CDR2 are SGHVS and FQNEAQ. V lost 2 bases, J lost 1 base, and 8 bases lay in between. CDR3 size: 14 residues. The CDR3 here is CASSLSRVNYGYTF. The CDR3, as DNA: TGTGCCAGCAGCTTATCCCGGGTTAACTATGGCTACACCTTC.

The chain carries TRBV20-1 and TRBJ2-1; D is perhaps TRBD2 (6 bases). CDR3 length equals 11 residues. Germline CDR1 is DFQATT and CDR2 is SNEGSKA (reference sequence). The V and J ends lost 5 bases and 9 bases respectively, with 11 bases between them. CDR3 nucleotide sequence: TGCAGTGCTCAGAAGGAGGGTGAGCAGTTCTTC. It translates to CSAQKEGEQFF.

The rearrangement uses TRBV28 and TRBJ2-1; TRBD1 matches 12 bases. The CDR3 is 13 residues long. CDR1 is MDHEN and CDR2 is SYDVKM in the germline V gene. Trimming removed 10 bases from V and 7 bases from J; junction bases left unmatched: 5. CDR3 DNA sequence: TGTGCCATCCGGGACAGGGGGCTTAATGAGCAGTTCTTC. It is translated as CAIRDRGLNEQFF.

This clone was recorded only once. V is TRBV27 and J is TRBJ2-7; D ambiguous. CDR3 length: 14 residues. V lost 3 bases to trimming and J lost 0 bases, with 9 bases between them. Germline CDR1 and CDR2: MNHEY and SMNVEV (reference sequence). The CDR3 spells CASSLARHSYEQYF. The DNA for the CDR3 is TGTGCCAGCAGTTTGGCCCGACACTCCTACGAGCAGTACTTC.

The J gene is TRBJ1-5, the V gene TRBV6-5, with TRBD1 matching 7 bases. Germline V gene data show CDR1 as MNHEY and CDR2 as SVGAGI. The trim removed 7 bases at V and 0 bases at J, leaving 6 bases unmatched. This CDR3 has 15 residues. The CDR3 DNA sequence: TGTGCCAGCAAACCCACAGGGGATAGCAATCAGCCCCAGCATTTT. Protein: CASKPTGDSNQPQHF.

The chain has TRBV27 and TRBJ2-1; 9 bases are a match to TRBD2. This CDR3 has 16 residues. Losses at the gene ends were 0 bases for V and 9 bases for J; bases not matched to a gene: 9. Germline values: CDR1 MNHEY, CDR2 SMNVEV (reference sequence). The CDR3 DNA follows: TGTGCCAGCAGTTTATCGTCTACTAGCGGGTGGGGTGAGCAGTTCTTC. It codes for CASSLSSTSGWGEQFF.

The chain employs TRBV19 and TRBJ2-1; D possibly corresponds to TRBD2 (5 bases). The germline V gene encodes CDR1 LNHDA and CDR2 SQIVND (reference sequence). The CDR3 totals 13 residues. Trimming stripped 10 bases from V and 1 base from J, with 11 bases between. Here the CDR3 DNA reads TGTGCCACTGATACGGGGTCCTACAATGAGCAGTTCTTC. It translates to CATDTGSYNEQFF.